This entry describes one T cell receptor beta chain. Its antigen is still unknown. Some clones are missing from TCRdb's copy, which holds only in-frame ones; the method was immunoSEQ multiplex PCR. The table lists roughly 20,000 clones, about four fifths of them singletons, with about 3.8% in the top ten. The record originates from a study of OX40 agonist ivuxolimab in advanced cancers. About the study: Ivuxolimab, which patients received intravenously every 2 weeks, was dosed at 0.01 to 10 mg/kg. Having had anti-PD-1, anti-PD-L1 or anti-CTLA-4 therapy before was allowed, and more than 35% had some. Study results and caveats: What antigens the expanded peripheral T cells recognized was never established.

On cycle 4 day 1 and cycle 7 day 1, as well as at baseline, blood was sampled. CDR3 length: 15 residues. Germline V gene data show CDR1 as MGHDK and CDR2 as SYGVNS. V dropped 4 bases and J dropped 4; count of bases not matched to a gene: 9. The chain has TRBV25-1 and TRBJ1-1, with TRBD1 matching over 7 bases. The receptor comes from an adult with an advanced solid tumor such as melanoma, head and neck, liver or kidney cancer. This sample comprised CD4+ or CD8+ T cells sorted from blood, obtained in a trial of the OX40 agonist ivuxolimab. CDR3 in amino acids: CASSGFGTAPTEAFF. The CDR3 DNA reads TGTGCCAGCAGTGGGTTTGGGACAGCGCCCACTGAAGCTTTCTTT.